This TCR beta chain emerged from a study of technical replicates of blood from several donors. TCRdb's copy holds only in-frame clones and misses some; the assay was immunoSEQ multiplex PCR. This sample carries about 16,000 clones, about 86% of them seen once, and the ten largest clones take 9% to 15%. The CDR3 contains 14 residues. Germline CDR1 reads KGHSH; CDR2 reads LQKENI. Trimming pared 0 bases from V and 6 bases from J, leaving 8 bases between. The sequence came from a human donor in good health. The V gene is TRBV18, the J gene TRBJ2-2, with no clear D. Sequenced: PBMCs. DNA for the CDR3: TGTGCCAGCTCACCACCAAACCCAGCCGGGGAGCTGTTTTTT. It codes for CASSPPNPAGELFF.